This is a list of T cell receptor beta chains from one sample in a study of blood T cells in healthy people across ages. TCRdb independently ran MiXCR on the 5' RACE reads; one entry per CDR3 protein. The sample lists around 1,500,000 distinct CDR3 sequences; around 42% were seen once. The sequenced sample was blood. These receptors were taken from a woman aged 18-29 years in good health. CDR3s include the opening cysteine and the closing phenylalanine or tryptophan. A D gene is named only where the DNA matches it firmly. Size is omitted from some rows. Given values are once, few, many or a class for expanded clones.

v_gene	abundance	j_gene	d_gene	CDR3aa	CDR3nt
TRBV27	NA	TRBJ1-6	TRBD1	CASRTGGARTPLHF	TGTGCCAGCAGGACAGGGGGCGCGCGGACACCCCTCCACTTT
TRBV9	NA	TRBJ2-1	TRBD2	CASSVFSGGINEQFF	TGTGCCAGCAGCGTATTTAGCGGGGGGATCAATGAGCAGTTCTTC
TRBV7-9	once	TRBJ2-5	TRBD1	CASPNDELQGVRETQYF	TGTGCCAGTCCCAACGATGAATTACAGGGGGTACGAGAGACCCAGTACTTC
TRBV7-2	few	TRBJ1-1	NA	CASSRGGAGNTEAFF	TGTGCCAGCAGCCGAGGCGGGGCTGGGAACACTGAAGCTTTCTTT
TRBV12-3/TRBV12-4	NA	TRBJ1-2	TRBD1	CASRTGFGYTF	TGTGCCAGCAGGACAGGGTTTGGCTACACCTTC
TRBV10-3	NA	TRBJ2-5	NA	CAISELGYDRKETQYF	TGTGCCATCAGTGAATTGGGGTATGATAGAAAAGAGACCCAGTACTTC
TRBV29-1	NA	TRBJ2-7	NA	CSVEEQGSSYGQYF	TGCAGCGTTGAAGAGCAGGGGAGCTCCTACGGGCAGTACTTC
TRBV9	NA	TRBJ2-2	TRBD1	CASSVVGTGNTGELFF	TGTGCCAGCAGCGTAGTAGGGACAGGGAACACCGGGGAGCTGTTTTTT
TRBV5-1	NA	TRBJ2-5	TRBD2	CASSTAGEQETQYF	TGTGCCAGCAGCACAGCGGGGGAGCAAGAGACCCAGTACTTC
TRBV9	NA	TRBJ2-7	NA	CASSEEGIREQYF	TGTGCCAGCAGCGAGGAAGGAATCCGCGAGCAGTACTTC
TRBV11-3	NA	TRBJ2-3	NA	CASSLLQQDTQYF	TGTGCCAGCAGCTTACTTCAGCAAGATACGCAGTATTTT
TRBV15	NA	TRBJ1-6	NA	CATSRKDSYSPLHF	TGTGCCACCAGCAGGAAGGACAGTTATTCACCCCTCCACTTT
TRBV21-1	NA	TRBJ1-6	NA	CASSKAGGQGAQPYNSPLHF	TGTGCCAGCAGCAAAGCAGGGGGACAGGGGGCGCAGCCCTATAATTCACCCCTCCACTTT
TRBV18	few	TRBJ1-1	NA	CASSPMGGNTEAFF	TGTGCCAGCTCACCAATGGGGGGGAACACTGAAGCTTTCTTT
TRBV6-4	few	TRBJ2-1	TRBD2	CASRDSGTSSSSYNEQFF	TGTGCCAGCAGAGACTCCGGGACTAGCAGTAGCTCCTACAATGAGCAGTTCTTC
TRBV6-6	NA	TRBJ2-7	NA	CASSYSTSSSSYEQYF	TGTGCCAGCAGTTACTCCACTAGTAGTAGCTCCTACGAGCAGTACTTC
TRBV6-2/TRBV6-3	NA	TRBJ2-7	NA	CASSYPQGTTYEQYF	TGTGCCAGCAGTTACCCCCAGGGGACCACCTACGAGCAGTACTTC
TRBV5-1	NA	TRBJ2-5	NA	CASSLVGARETQYF	TGCGCCAGCAGCTTGGTAGGGGCGCGGGAGACCCAGTACTTC
TRBV6-5	NA	TRBJ2-7	NA	CASSYSWDYEQYF	TGTGCCAGCAGTTACTCATGGGACTACGAGCAGTACTTC
TRBV4-1	NA	TRBJ2-1	TRBD2	CANSQDPAGGLFLGLDNEQFF	TGCGCCAACAGCCAAGATCCAGCGGGGGGGCTTTTCCTAGGGCTTGACAATGAGCAGTTCTTC
TRBV30	NA	TRBJ1-3	NA	CAWSGLSGNTIYF	TGTGCCTGGAGTGGTCTCTCTGGAAACACCATATATTTT
TRBV28	NA	TRBJ1-4	TRBD1	CATHRQGSGKLFF	TGTGCCACGCACCGACAGGGGAGCGGAAAACTGTTTTTT
TRBV5-1	NA	TRBJ1-1	NA	CASSLVAQDGFF	TGCGCCAGCAGCTTGGTGGCCCAAGATGGTTTCTTT
TRBV5-1	few	TRBJ1-4	NA	CASSAMGGPTTNEKLFF	TGCGCCAGCAGCGCCATGGGCGGACCTACAACTAATGAAAAACTGTTTTTT
TRBV11-2	NA	TRBJ2-5	NA	CASSSTGSTYQETQYF	TGTGCCAGCAGCTCCACAGGGTCAACCTACCAAGAGACCCAGTACTTC
TRBV28	NA	TRBJ1-2	NA	CASSSPKGQTNYGYTF	TGTGCCAGCAGTTCTCCCAAAGGGCAGACTAACTATGGCTACACCTTC
TRBV5-5	NA	TRBJ1-2	NA	CASSLDTGRGANYGYTF	TGTGCCAGCAGCTTGGATACGGGGAGAGGGGCTAACTATGGCTACACCTTC
TRBV12-3/TRBV12-4	few	TRBJ2-3	TRBD2	CASRNPAGGTPDTQYF	TGTGCCAGCAGAAATCCGGCGGGGGGAACCCCAGATACGCAGTATTTT
TRBV20-1	NA	TRBJ1-1	NA	CSASPGAGAEAFF	TGCAGTGCTAGTCCAGGGGCCGGGGCTGAAGCTTTCTTT
TRBV4-2	NA	TRBJ2-2	NA	CASATLAGELFF	TGTGCCAGCGCAACCCTGGCCGGGGAGCTGTTTTTT
TRBV12-3/TRBV12-4	NA	TRBJ2-1	NA	CASSPSAVSYNEQFF	TGTGCCAGCAGTCCCTCGGCGGTGTCCTACAATGAGCAGTTCTTC
TRBV29-1	few	TRBJ2-5	NA	CSVGARFLETQYF	TGCAGCGTTGGGGCAAGGTTTTTGGAGACCCAGTACTTC
TRBV29-1	NA	TRBJ2-2	TRBD1	CSVEVRDRGLPGELFF	TGCAGCGTTGAAGTTAGGGACAGGGGATTGCCCGGGGAGCTGTTTTTT
TRBV20-1	few	TRBJ2-1	NA	CSARDTYRVGRNEQFF	TGCAGTGCTAGAGATACCTATCGAGTGGGCAGGAATGAGCAGTTCTTC
TRBV6-5	NA	TRBJ1-2	NA	CASSYSTSASYGYTF	TGTGCCAGCAGTTACTCGACTTCAGCCTCATATGGCTACACCTTC
TRBV29-1	NA	TRBJ1-2	NA	CSVEERREDYGYTF	TGCAGCGTTGAAGAGCGCAGGGAGGACTATGGCTACACCTTC
TRBV20-1	once	TRBJ1-5	TRBD1	CSAPGQGGGNQPQHF	TGCAGTGCTCCTGGACAGGGCGGCGGCAATCAGCCCCAGCATTTT
TRBV6-1	NA	TRBJ1-1	NA	CASSERPGNTEAFF	TGTGCCAGCAGTGAAAGGCCGGGGAACACTGAAGCTTTCTTT
TRBV9	NA	TRBJ2-7	NA	CASSIVGIVDYEQYF	TGTGCCAGCAGCATTGTGGGGATTGTCGACTACGAGCAGTACTTC
TRBV11-3	NA	TRBJ2-7	NA	CASSLHRVGEQYF	TGTGCCAGCAGCCTCCACAGGGTTGGCGAGCAGTACTTC
TRBV2	few	TRBJ2-1	NA	CASGIVGNEQFF	TGTGCCAGCGGTATAGTTGGGAATGAGCAGTTCTTC
TRBV10-3	few	TRBJ2-2	NA	CAISESPHGNTGELFF	TGTGCCATCAGTGAGTCGCCACACGGGAACACCGGGGAGCTGTTTTTT
TRBV6-5	NA	TRBJ1-2	NA	CASSYSSPANYGYTF	TGTGCCAGCAGTTACTCGAGCCCCGCCAACTATGGCTACACCTTC
TRBV4-1	NA	TRBJ2-1	NA	CASTHFRAQGDEQFF	TGCGCCAGCACCCACTTCCGGGCCCAGGGCGATGAGCAGTTCTTC
TRBV21-1	NA	TRBJ1-4	NA	CASSKVKGTVFASEKLFF	TGTGCCAGCAGCAAAGTGAAGGGAACCGTCTTCGCTAGTGAAAAACTGTTTTTT